Below, 21 T cell receptor beta chains from the same sample are listed, as sequenced in a study of cytotoxic CD8 clonotypes in ibrutinib-treated CLL. Repertoires were generated with immunoSEQ multiplex PCR, while TCRdb's copy carries only in-frame clones and drops some. The sample contains around 140,000 clones, roughly 80% of which appear only once. Sequencing was performed on PBMCs, taken after 12 months of ibrutinib treatment. These receptor sequences come from a human donor with chronic lymphocytic leukemia.

About this clone itself: One end of the junction does not line up with germline, which may come from a read error. The V and J genes are TRBV5-1 and TRBJ1-2, with 10 nucleotides matching TRBD1. CDR1 is SGHRS and CDR2 is YFSETQ in the germline V gene. The CDR3 length is 12 residues. This chain's CDR3 is CASSPDRGSVGF. The CDR3 bases are TGCGCCAGCAGTCCGGACAGGGGGAGTGTGGGCTTC.

This clone turned up a few times. The J gene is TRBJ1-3, the V gene TRBV5-4, with TRBD1 as a possible D gene (5 bases). Germline values: CDR1 SGHNT, CDR2 YYREEE (reference sequence). This CDR3 has 14 amino acids. Between the trimmed V and J ends, which lost 1 base and 4 bases, there was a span of 9 bases. CDR3 DNA sequence: TGTGCCAGCAGCTTGAGAGGGGTCGGAAACACCATATATTTT. Its protein is CASSLRGVGNTIYF.

The rearrangement joins TRBV13 to TRBJ1-2, with D unclear. CDR3 length: 15 amino acids. V was shortened by 2 bases and J by 2 bases, with 12 bases between the two germline ends. Germline V gene lookup returns CDR1 PRHDT and CDR2 FYEKMQ (reference sequence). The chain's CDR3 is CASSLIMEDNYGYTF. Written as DNA, the CDR3 is TGTGCCAGCAGCTTAATAATGGAAGACAACTATGGCTACACCTTC.

This clone was picked up a small number of times. The chain has TRBV5-8 and TRBJ2-2; tentatively, D is TRBD2 (6 bases). This CDR3 contains 14 residues. V was cut by 1 base and J by 6 bases, with 10 bases left in between. Germline-derived CDR1 and CDR2 are SGHTS and YDEGEE. The DNA of the CDR3 is TGTGCCAGCAGCTTGAGCCTAGCGTCCGGGGAGCTGTTTTTT. Its protein is CASSLSLASGELFF.

V usage is TRBV28 and J usage is TRBJ2-1; D might be TRBD2 (6 bases). The V and J ends lost 4 bases and 3 bases respectively, with 10 bases between them. CDR3 length: 14 residues. Germline V gene sequence: CDR1 MDHEN, CDR2 SYDVKM. Written as DNA, the CDR3 is TGTGCCAGCAGTTCTCCGGGAGACTACAATGAGCAGTTCTTC. Residues: CASSSPGDYNEQFF. The full variable domain, with the rest looked up from reference TRBV28 and TRBJ2-1, is DVKVTQSSRYLVKRTGEKVFLECVQDMDHENMFWYRQDPGLGLRLIYFSYDVKMKEKGDIPEGYSVSREKKERFSLILESASTNQTSMYLCASSSPGDYNEQFFGPGTRLTVL.

The chain employs TRBV7-6 and TRBJ2-2, with a possible D match to TRBD1 (5 bases). This CDR3 region has 12 residues. Germline V CDR1 and CDR2: SGHVS, FNYEAQ. V lost 8 bases and J 7 bases, leaving 11 bases between the germline ends. DNA for the CDR3: TGTGCCAGCGAGCCAGGGATCGGGGAGCTGTTTTTT. Its translation: CASEPGIGELFF.

This rearrangement joins TRBV4-1 to TRBJ2-6; the D gene is possibly TRBD2 (7 bases). The CDR3 runs to 18 residues. Germline V gene data show CDR1 as MGHRA and CDR2 as YSYEKL. The V end lost 0 bases, the J end lost 0 bases, and 12 bases lay between the germline ends. CDR3: CASSQEGGTPSGANVLTF. The CDR3 region has the DNA TGCGCCAGCAGCCAAGAGGGAGGGACACCCTCTGGGGCCAACGTCCTGACTTTC.

The CDR3 sequence is CASSPEWDPYEQYF. CDR3 sequence (DNA): TGTGCCAGCAGCCCCGAGTGGGATCCCTACGAGCAGTACTTC. The chain combines TRBV7-9 with TRBJ2-7; D unresolved. This CDR3 spans 14 amino acids. Germline assignment: CDR1 SEHNR and CDR2 FQNEAQ (reference sequence). The V gene lost 5 bases and the J gene lost 2 bases, with 13 bases spanning the gap.

The chain links TRBV19 to TRBJ2-4; 7 bases are a match to TRBD2. This CDR3 has 14 amino acids. Trimming cost V 4 bases and J 5 bases; bases outside gene matches: 5. Germline V gene data show CDR1 as LNHDA and CDR2 as SQIVND (reference sequence). The CDR3 DNA sequence: TGTGCCAGTAGTAACGGGGGACTACAAAACATTCAGTACTTC. As protein: CASSNGGLQNIQYF.

The chain joins TRBV6-1 to TRBJ1-5; D gene ambiguous. This CDR3 is built from 19 residues. The germline V gene encodes CDR1 MNHNS and CDR2 SASEGT. V was shortened by 1 base and J by 0 bases, with 19 bases between the two germline ends. The CDR3 here is CASSEGGGRTVTSNQPQHF. For the CDR3, the DNA is TGTGCCAGCAGTGAAGGCGGCGGTAGGACGGTGACTAGCAATCAGCCCCAGCATTTT.

This sequence joins TRBV7-2 and TRBJ2-7, with 10 bases identical to TRBD1. Trimming removed 5 bases from V and 5 bases from J; junction bases left unmatched: 3. Germline assignment: CDR1 SGHTA and CDR2 FQGNSA. The CDR3 is 13 amino acids. CDR3 nucleotide sequence: TGTGCCAGCAGCCGACAGGGGGCTAACGAGCAGTACTTC. This sequence encodes CASSRQGANEQYF.

The CDR3 loop is CASSEGQGVYGYTF. The DNA of the CDR3 is TGTGCCAGCAGTGAGGGACAGGGCGTTTATGGCTACACCTTC. The chain has TRBV6-4 and TRBJ1-2; 9 bases agree with TRBD1. V lost 3 bases and J lost 5; bases outside the gene matches: 4. The CDR3 extends over 14 amino acids. Germline-derived CDR1 and CDR2 are MRHNA and SNTAGT.

This clone has a handful of counts. This chain connects TRBV19 to TRBJ2-2; possible D gene TRBD2, 5 bases. V was pared by 6 bases and J by 0 bases, with 8 bases between. Germline CDR1 is LNHDA and CDR2 is SQIVND (reference sequence). The CDR3 loop spans 14 amino acids. CDR3 nucleotide sequence: TGTGCCAGTAGCCTCGGGACGAACACCGGGGAGCTGTTTTTT. It yields the protein CASSLGTNTGELFF.

This clone was found a few times. This chain connects TRBV18 to TRBJ1-1; D call uncertain. The V gene lost 6 bases and the J gene lost 2 bases, with 10 bases spanning the gap. Germline CDR1 and CDR2: KGHSH and LQKENI. This CDR3 has 13 residues. The chain's CDR3 is CASSSGSNTEAFF. In DNA, the CDR3 is TGTGCCAGCTCTTCAGGCTCAAACACTGAAGCTTTCTTT. Variable domain in full (rest from reference TRBV18 and TRBJ1-1): NAGVMQNPRHLVRRRGQEARLRCSPMKGHSHVYWYRQLPEEGLKFMVYLQKENIIDESGMPKERFSAEFPKEGPSILRIQQVVRGDSAAYFCASSSGSNTEAFFGQGTRLTVV.

This clone was counted only a few times. This chain connects TRBV10-3 to TRBJ1-1; the D gene is possibly TRBD1 (5 bases). Trimming took off 6 bases at V and 1 base at J, with 12 bases between the two ends. The CDR3 length is 14 residues. From germline, CDR1 is ENHRY and CDR2 SYGVKD. In DNA, the CDR3 is TGTGCCATCAGCAAACAGGACTCGAACACTGAAGCTTTCTTT. Amino acids: CAISKQDSNTEAFF.

The genes are TRBV18 and TRBJ1-1; 8 bases agree with TRBD1. CDR1 and CDR2 from the germline V gene are KGHSH and LQKENI. The CDR3 length is 17 residues. V trimming: 1 base; J trimming: 1 base; junction bases outside the gene matches: 8. The CDR3 region is CASSPRSAGGRNTEAFF. CDR3 DNA sequence: TGTGCCAGCTCACCACGATCGGCAGGGGGCAGGAACACTGAAGCTTTCTTT. The variable domain in full, completed from reference TRBV18 and TRBJ1-1, reads NAGVMQNPRHLVRRRGQEARLRCSPMKGHSHVYWYRQLPEEGLKFMVYLQKENIIDESGMPKERFSAEFPKEGPSILRIQQVVRGDSAAYFCASSPRSAGGRNTEAFFGQGTRLTVV.

The chain joins TRBV19 to TRBJ1-2; D perhaps matches TRBD1 (5 bases). The CDR3 sequence is 16 residues long. V was clipped by 5 bases and J by 1 base, with 17 bases between them. CDR1 LNHDA and CDR2 SQIVND come from the germline V gene (reference sequence). The CDR3 is CASSSAQGFFNYGYTF. For the CDR3, the DNA is TGTGCCAGTAGTTCGGCGCAGGGCTTTTTTAACTATGGCTACACCTTC.

The genes are TRBV9 and TRBJ2-7, with D perhaps being TRBD1 or TRBD2 (6 bases each). Germline lookup yields CDR1 SGDLS and CDR2 YYNGEE. The V end lost 3 bases, the J end lost 1 base, and 20 bases lay between the germline ends. This CDR3 region has 17 residues. DNA for the CDR3: TGTGCCAGCAGCGGCACCGGAGGGGGGACAAAATCCTACGAGCAGTACTTC. It is translated as CASSGTGGGTKSYEQYF.

About this clone itself: The DNA is omitted, as the CDR3 cannot be located on it reliably, and the CDR3 follows TCRdb's listing. The genes are TRBV21-1 and TRBJ2-3; TRBD2 is the table's D call, not checked against the DNA. TRBV21-1 is deemed a pseudogene. Ends included, the CDR3 has 16 residues. The CDR3 loop is CASSSRVAGGTDTQYF.

A few counts support this clone. V is TRBV11-3 and J is TRBJ2-7; TRBD2 agrees at 10 bases. Germline V lookup: CDR1 SGHNT, CDR2 YENEEA. This CDR3 has 15 residues. The trim removed 3 bases at V and 8 bases at J, leaving 10 bases unmatched. CDR3 coding DNA: TGTGCCAGCAGCTTTCGGCTAGCGGGAGATAACAAGCAGTACTTC. Its protein is CASSFRLAGDNKQYF.

This clone was seen a few times. The chain is built from TRBV4-2 and TRBJ1-6, with D unresolved. Germline lookup yields CDR1 LGHNA and CDR2 YNFKEQ. This CDR3 has 16 amino acids. V was pared by 5 bases and J by 0 bases, with 11 bases between. CDR3 in DNA: TGTGCCAGCAGCTCTGCCGGGAGCTCCTATAATTCACCCCTCCACTTT. Protein product: CASSSAGSSYNSPLHF.